This T cell receptor (beta chain) originates from a study of blood T cells in healthy people across ages. Findings and caveats of the study: The lack of PBMC sorting stopped any conclusive naive versus antigen-experienced comparison. TCR beta diversity was tightly associated with the proportion of naive T cells.

A word on this clonotype: What it recognizes is unknown. Relative to the germline gene, one junction end is altered; a read error may explain this.

No fewer than 7 million PBMCs went into each sample. Total RNA, at least 5.5 micrograms per sample, came from PBMCs. Primers used in a second PCR of about 7 to 12 cycles were a sample-barcoded 5' primer and a J-beta primer mix. TCRdb fed the 5' RACE reads into MiXCR, producing one record per CDR3 protein. The sample carries 1.2 million to 1.5 million distinct CDR3 sequences, 40% to 50% recorded once. Germline loops: CDR1 SSHAT, CDR2 FNYEAQ (reference sequence). This CDR3 has 17 residues. What was sequenced was blood. The chain employs TRBV7-7 and TRBJ2-3; 8 bases map to TRBD2. The sequence derives from a woman younger than 30 in good health. The DNA for the CDR3 is TGTGCTAGCAGCCCACGGGGGGGGCCGTTGGTGACAGATACGCAGTATTTT. Amino acids: CASSPRGGPLVTDTQYF. Variable domain in full (rest from reference TRBV7-7 and TRBJ2-3): GAGVSQSPRYKVTKRGQDVTLRCDPISSHATLYWYQQALGQGPEFLTYFNYEAQPDKSGLPSDRFSAERPEGSISTLTIQRTEQRDSAMYRCASSPRGGPLVTDTQYFGPGTRLTVL.